This is a list of T cell receptor beta chains from one sample in a study of blood T cells in healthy people across ages. MiXCR, run by TCRdb on the 5' RACE reads, gives a single entry per CDR3 protein. Of about a million distinct CDR3 sequences listed, roughly two fifths are singletons. The sequenced sample was blood. Receptors were obtained from a man between 18 and 29 years old in good health. Each CDR3 is given with its conserved first and last residue. Clone size is not always given. Where it is, it says once, few, many or a class for expanded clones.

len | abundance | j_gene | v_gene | CDR3aa
16 | few | TRBJ1-2 | TRBV20-1 | CSARELLGGGSYGYTF
13 | NA | TRBJ1-2 | TRBV20-1 | CSARDLGLYGYTF
15 | NA | TRBJ1-6 | TRBV9 | CASSVSAQSYSPLHF
15 | few | TRBJ2-5 | TRBV7-8 | CASSLAWTVTETQYF
15 | NA | TRBJ1-4 | TRBV9 | CASSVAGTGGEKLFF
14 | NA | TRBJ2-7 | TRBV2 | CASSDRVNSYEQYF
11 | few | TRBJ1-1 | TRBV30 | CAWSVGGEAFF
13 | few | TRBJ2-5 | TRBV14 | CASSQELAETQYF
13 | few | TRBJ2-7 | TRBV29-1 | CSVVGAGDYEQYF
15 | few | TRBJ2-1 | TRBV13 | CASSTPEREYNEQFF